Each of the 14 T cell receptor beta chains below was sequenced from the same sample in a study of T-cell reconstitution after alpha-beta-depleted transplantation in children. During its preparation, the TCRbeta library received unique molecular identifiers. TCRdb ran MiXCR on the PCR reads and lists one entry per CDR3 protein. This sample has about 600,000 distinct CDR3 sequences, with roughly 13% found just once. The sample consisted of PBMCs, mostly from graft donor cells, taken 360 days after TCRalphabeta/CD19-depleted stem cell transplant. These receptors were collected from a male patient between 10 and 17 years old who had a stem cell transplant for acute myeloid leukemia, so the T cells may come from the graft donor.

The rearrangement uses TRBV28 and TRBJ1-4; D ambiguous. Germline loops: CDR1 MDHEN, CDR2 SYDVKM. The V gene lost 0 bases and the J gene lost 0 bases, with 11 bases spanning the gap. This CDR3 contains 17 residues. The CDR3 DNA sequence: TGTGCCAGCAGTTTATGGGTAGGAAGGGCAACTAATGAAAAACTGTTTTTT. This codes for CASSLWVGRATNEKLFF.

This clonotype turned up a few times. This chain joins TRBV20-1 and TRBJ2-2; D is perhaps TRBD2 (5 bases). Per the germline V gene, CDR1 is DFQATT and CDR2 is SNEGSKA (reference sequence). This CDR3 region has 15 residues. V lost 3 bases, J lost 3 bases, and 14 bases lay in between. Written as DNA, the CDR3 is TGCAGTGCTAGGCTCCGGGATGGGTACACCGGGGAGCTGTTTTTT. Translated: CSARLRDGYTGELFF.

V is TRBV7-1 and J is TRBJ1-5; TRBD1 matches 8 bases. TRBV7-1 is filed as an ORF, its function uncertain. Trimming removed 5 bases from V and 3 bases from J; junction bases left unmatched: 15. The length of the CDR3 is 18 residues. The CDR3 nucleotides are TGTGCCAGCAGCCGACGGATCAGGGGGCGAAGTTTCAATCAGCCCCAGCATTTT. It codes for CASSRRIRGRSFNQPQHF.

The chain joins TRBV4-2 to TRBJ2-1, with D tentatively TRBD1 (6 bases). The CDR3 contains 18 residues. Looked up from germline, CDR1 is LGHNA and CDR2 is YNFKEQ. The V gene lost 1 base and the J gene lost 2 bases, with 18 bases spanning the gap. CDR3 loop: CASSQGGGATAAYNEQFF. CDR3 DNA: TGTGCCAGCAGCCAAGGTGGGGGCGCGACGGCTGCCTACAATGAGCAGTTCTTC.

This clonotype has ten or more counts. DNA for the CDR3: TGTGCCAACCAGACAGGTAACGAGCAGTACTTC. It is translated as CANQTGNEQYF. The genes are TRBV7-6 and TRBJ2-7, with D tentatively TRBD1 (6 bases). V was shortened by 10 bases and J by 5 bases, with 12 bases between the two germline ends. Germline-derived CDR1 and CDR2 are SGHVS and FNYEAQ. The CDR3 length is 11 residues.

This clonotype was observed many times. This chain joins TRBV10-3 and TRBJ2-7; TRBD2 might be the D (6 bases). CDR1 ENHRY and CDR2 SYGVKD come from the germline V gene. With 2 bases removed from V and 0 bases from J, the gap between germline ends came to 20 bases. The CDR3 runs to 18 residues. DNA of the CDR3: TGTGCCATCAGTGAGCCCCACCCTGGGACTTTGAGCTCCTACGAGCAGTACTTC. Translated: CAISEPHPGTLSSYEQYF.

This clonotype was detected many times. V gene TRBV2 combines with J gene TRBJ2-2; D is perhaps TRBD1 (7 bases). Trimming took off 7 bases at V and 5 bases at J, with 11 bases between the two ends. CDR1 SNHLY and CDR2 FYNNEI come from the germline V gene. This CDR3 has 13 residues. The CDR3 sequence: CASTAGGTGELFF. DNA for the CDR3: TGTGCCAGCACGGCAGGGGGGACCGGGGAGCTGTTTTTT.

This chain uses TRBV12-3 or TRBV12-4 with TRBJ2-6; 7 bases match TRBD1. The V segment lost 3 bases and the J segment 0 bases; nucleotides outside the gene matches: 11. This CDR3 is built from 19 residues. The CDR3 DNA reads TGTGCCAGCAGTTTCCCCTCGACAGGGAGCGGCTCTGGGGCCAACGTCCTGACTTTC. Translation: CASSFPSTGSGSGANVLTF.

The CDR3 DNA follows: TGTGCCAGCAGCTTAGGAGGTGCCCGACAGGGACTCTATGGCTACACCTTC. Encoded protein: CASSLGGARQGLYGYTF. This chain uses TRBV7-9 with TRBJ1-2, with 7 positions matching TRBD1. V dropped 1 base and J dropped 4; count of bases not matched to a gene: 12. From germline, CDR1 is SEHNR and CDR2 FQNEAQ (reference sequence). The CDR3 has 17 residues. Filled out from reference TRBV7-9 and TRBJ1-2, the complete variable domain reads DTGVSQNPRHKITKRGQNVTFRCDPISEHNRLYWYRQTLGQGPEFLTYFQNEAQLEKSRLLSDRFSAERPKGSFSTLEIQRTEQGDSAMYLCASSLGGARQGLYGYTFGSGTRLTVV.

The J gene is TRBJ2-1, the V gene TRBV20-1; D remains unclear. CDR3 length equals 14 residues. Trimming removed 3 bases from V and 4 bases from J, with 13 bases in between. From germline, CDR1 is DFQATT and CDR2 SNEGSKA (reference sequence). CDR3 loop: CSASWAGPYNEQFF. The CDR3 DNA reads as TGCAGTGCTAGTTGGGCAGGTCCGTACAATGAGCAGTTCTTC.

This clonotype occurred many times. The germline gene is not matched at one end of the junction; a read error may be the cause. This chain links TRBV6-5 with TRBJ2-2, with 7 bases aligning to TRBD1. Germline V gene lookup returns CDR1 MNHEY and CDR2 SVGAGI. The CDR3 covers 14 residues. CDR3 sequence (DNA): TGTGCCAGCAGAACACAGGGGAACCCCGGGGAGCTGTTTTTT. As protein: CASRTQGNPGELFF.

This clonotype was counted ten times or more. The rearrangement uses TRBV29-1 and TRBJ1-6; D is undetermined. Germline CDR1 reads SQVTM; CDR2 reads ANQGSEA. Trimming stripped 7 bases from V and 6 bases from J, with 13 bases between. The CDR3 length is 13 residues. DNA for the CDR3: TGCAGCGCTGGAAGTAGTATTAATTCACCCCTCCACTTT. Its protein product is CSAGSSINSPLHF.

This clonotype appeared a few times. The chain combines TRBV28 with TRBJ2-7, with a possible D match to TRBD2 (5 bases). The germline V gene encodes CDR1 MDHEN and CDR2 SYDVKM. This CDR3 region has 20 residues. Trimming took off 5 bases at V and 3 bases at J, with 32 bases between the two ends. CDR3 sequence (DNA): TGTGCCAGCAGTCTTGACTACCTTTTTATCGGTAATGGCTTTGACTACGAGCAGTACTTC. Encoded protein: CASSLDYLFIGNGFDYEQYF.

This clonotype was detected only a few times. This chain links TRBV10-3 with TRBJ1-1; TRBD1 matches 9 bases. Germline V gene sequence: CDR1 ENHRY, CDR2 SYGVKD. The CDR3 loop spans 14 amino acids. Trimming at V came to 0 bases and at J to 4 bases, leaving 0 bases not matched to a gene. DNA of the CDR3: TGTGCCATCAGTGAGTCGACAGGGGGCACTGAAGCTTTCTTT. Translation gives CAISESTGGTEAFF.